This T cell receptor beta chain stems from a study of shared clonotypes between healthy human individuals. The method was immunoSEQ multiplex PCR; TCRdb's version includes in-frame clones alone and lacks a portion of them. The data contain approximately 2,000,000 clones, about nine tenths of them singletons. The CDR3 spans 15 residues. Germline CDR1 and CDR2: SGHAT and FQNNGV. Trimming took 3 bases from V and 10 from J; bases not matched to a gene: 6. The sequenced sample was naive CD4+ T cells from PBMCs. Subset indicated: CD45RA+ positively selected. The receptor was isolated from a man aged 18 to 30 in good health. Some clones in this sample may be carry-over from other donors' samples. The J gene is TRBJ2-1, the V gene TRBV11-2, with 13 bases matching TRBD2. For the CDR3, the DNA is TGTGCCAGCAGCTTCGGACTAGCGGGAGTTTGGGAGCAGTTCTTC. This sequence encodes CASSFGLAGVWEQFF.